These T cell receptor beta chains were read from a single sample in a study of blood T cell repertoires in COVID-19. Assay used: immunoSEQ multiplex PCR; TCRdb lists only in-frame clones, some missing. The sample has 60,000 to 95,000 clones, roughly 70% seen once. Sequencing was done on a sample of peripheral blood. The receptors originated from a human donor with acute or convalescent COVID-19. The donor label of this sample is uncertain. Both conserved end residues are part of each CDR3. Fields, in order: J gene, V gene, D gene, clone size, CDR3 protein, CDR3 DNA. D genes are given only for firm matches. Clone size is stated in some rows and not others, as once, few, many or a class when expanded.

TRBJ2-7 | TRBV10-3 | TRBD2 | many | CAISEGTSGTYEQYF | TGTGCCATCAGCGAGGGGACTAGCGGGACCTACGAGCAGTACTTC
TRBJ1-4 | TRBV21-1 | - | once | CASSLCEGEDEKLFF | TGTGCCAGCAGCCTCTGTGAGGGAGAAGATGAAAAACTGTTTTTT
TRBJ2-7 | TRBV28 | TRBD1 | - | CASTPEGAFTYEQYF | TGTGCCAGCACCCCTGAGGGGGCCTTCACCTACGAGCAGTACTTC
TRBJ1-5 | TRBV5-8 | TRBD1 | - | CASSLGGTGPRQPQHF | TGTGCCAGCAGCTTGGGTGGGACAGGGCCCCGGCAGCCCCAGCATTTT
TRBJ1-4 | TRBV7-2 | - | - | CASSLDGRGDEKLFF | TGTGCCAGCAGCTTAGATGGGAGAGGCGATGAAAAACTGTTTTTT
TRBJ1-5 | TRBV7-9 | - | few | CASSLFVGGAGQPQHF | TGTGCCAGCAGCCTTTTTGTGGGGGGGGCAGGACAGCCCCAGCATTTT
TRBJ2-5 | TRBV27 | TRBD1 | - | CASSWKDRVGETQYF | TGTGCCAGCAGTTGGAAGGACAGGGTCGGGGAGACCCAGTACTTC
TRBJ2-2 | TRBV29-1 | TRBD2 | - | CSVASSGSFTGELFF | TGCAGCGTGGCGTCTAGCGGGAGTTTTACCGGGGAGCTGTTTTTT
TRBJ2-3 | TRBV3-1/TRBV3-2 | - | many | CASSLRLGRGADTQYF | TGTGCCAGCAGCTTGCGGTTGGGCAGGGGCGCAGATACGCAGTATTTT
TRBJ1-2 | TRBV11-2 | TRBD1 | - | CASSARDRISNYGYTF | TGTGCCAGCAGCGCCCGGGACAGAATTTCTAACTATGGCTACACCTTC
TRBJ1-2 | TRBV15 | TRBD1 | - | CATSRDVGQGYGYTF | TGTGCCACCAGCAGAGACGTAGGACAGGGTTATGGCTACACCTTC
TRBJ2-7 | TRBV6-5 | - | - | CASKGVLSEQYF | TGTGCCAGCAAGGGGGTCCTAAGCGAGCAGTACTTC
TRBJ2-3 | TRBV9 | TRBD2 | once | CASSVAGGGPGDTQYF | TGTGCCAGCAGCGTAGCTGGGGGAGGGCCAGGAGATACGCAGTATTTT
TRBJ1-1 | TRBV30 | - | - | CAGGKGGNTEAFF | TGTGCCGGAGGCAAAGGGGGGAACACTGAAGCTTTCTTT
TRBJ2-4 | TRBV2 | - | - | CASSEQDLKNIQYF | TGTGCCAGCAGTGAACAGGATCTTAAAAACATTCAGTACTTC
TRBJ1-1 | TRBV7-6 | - | - | CASSLSTEAFF | TGTGCCAGCAGCTTGAGCACTGAAGCTTTCTTT
TRBJ2-1 | TRBV19 | TRBD1 | - | CASSGTGGNEQFF | TGTGCCAGTAGTGGTACAGGGGGGAATGAGCAGTTCTTC
TRBJ2-2 | TRBV7-8 | TRBD2 | - | CASSLERWTSGTGELFF | TGTGCCAGCAGCCTGGAAAGGTGGACTAGCGGCACCGGGGAGCTGTTTTTT
TRBJ1-6 | TRBV4-1 | - | - | CASSQVRNSPLHF | TGCGCCAGCAGCCAAGTTCGGAATTCACCCCTCCACTTT
TRBJ2-7 | TRBV27 | - | - | CASSFREGYEQYF | TGTGCCAGCAGTTTCCGAGAGGGCTACGAGCAGTACTTC